This T cell receptor beta chain was sequenced in a study of cytomegalovirus exposure and HLA in healthy donors. Findings and caveats of the study: Rarity held for most TCR sequences, but there were some public TCRs that occurred in many donors.

Libraries were prepared by immunoSEQ multiplex PCR; TCRdb keeps only in-frame clonotypes and omits some of them. Among over 90,000 clones listed, about 95% were seen once. Germline loops: CDR1 SGHRS, CDR2 YFSETQ. The CDR3 has 14 amino acids. V gave up 5 bases and J gave up 1 base, with 12 bases separating them. As concerns this clone: No antigen is known for it.

The sample comprised PBMCs. This clonotype was obtained from a woman aged 18-29 years in good health and CMV-seronegative. The V and J genes are TRBV5-1 and TRBJ2-5, with a weak D call TRBD1 (5 bases). The CDR3 loop reads CASRPPGIQETQYF. The CDR3 nucleotides are TGCGCCAGCAGACCACCAGGGATCCAAGAGACCCAGTACTTC.